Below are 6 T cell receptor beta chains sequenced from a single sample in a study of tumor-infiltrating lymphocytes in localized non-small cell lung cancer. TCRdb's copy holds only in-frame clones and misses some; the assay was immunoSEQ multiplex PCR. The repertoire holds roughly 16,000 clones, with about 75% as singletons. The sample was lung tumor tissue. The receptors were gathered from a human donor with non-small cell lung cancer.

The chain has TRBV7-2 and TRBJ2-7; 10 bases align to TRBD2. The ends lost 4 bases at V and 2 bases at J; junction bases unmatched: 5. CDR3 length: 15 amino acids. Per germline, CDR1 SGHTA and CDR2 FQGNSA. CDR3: CASSSRTSGTYEQYF. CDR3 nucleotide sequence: TGTGCCAGCAGCTCCAGGACTAGCGGCACCTACGAGCAGTACTTC.

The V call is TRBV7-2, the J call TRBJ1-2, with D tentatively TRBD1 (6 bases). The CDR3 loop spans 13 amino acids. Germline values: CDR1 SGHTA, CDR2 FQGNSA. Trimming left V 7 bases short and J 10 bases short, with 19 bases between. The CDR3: CASTLGGSGHYTF. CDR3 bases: TGTGCCAGCACCCTAGGGGGGAGCGGGCACTACACCTTC.

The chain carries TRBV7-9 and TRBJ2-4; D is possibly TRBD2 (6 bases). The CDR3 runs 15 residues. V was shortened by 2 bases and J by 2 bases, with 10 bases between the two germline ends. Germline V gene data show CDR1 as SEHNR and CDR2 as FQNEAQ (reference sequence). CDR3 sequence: CASSLSGGTKNIQYF. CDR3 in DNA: TGTGCCAGCAGCTTATCGGGCGGGACCAAAAACATTCAGTACTTC.

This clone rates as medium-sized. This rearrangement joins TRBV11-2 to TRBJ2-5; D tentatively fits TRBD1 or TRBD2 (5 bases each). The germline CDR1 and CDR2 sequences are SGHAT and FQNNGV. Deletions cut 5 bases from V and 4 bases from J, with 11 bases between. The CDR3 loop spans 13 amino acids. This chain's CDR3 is CASSIRDRETQYF. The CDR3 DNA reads TGTGCCAGCAGCATCCGGGACCGAGAGACCCAGTACTTC.

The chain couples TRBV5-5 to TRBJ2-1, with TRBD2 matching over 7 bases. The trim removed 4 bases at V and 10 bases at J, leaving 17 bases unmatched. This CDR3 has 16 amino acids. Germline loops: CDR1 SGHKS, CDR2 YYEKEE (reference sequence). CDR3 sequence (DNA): TGTGCCAGCAGCCTCCGGGGCGGGAGCTCGGGATCAGAGCAGTTCTTC. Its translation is CASSLRGGSSGSEQFF. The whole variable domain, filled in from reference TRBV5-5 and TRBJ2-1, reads DAGVTQSPTHLIKTRGQQVTLRCSPISGHKSVSWYQQVLGQGPQFIFQYYEKEERGRGNFPDRFSARQFPNYSSELNVNALLLGDSALYLCASSLRGGSSGSEQFFGPGTRLTVL.

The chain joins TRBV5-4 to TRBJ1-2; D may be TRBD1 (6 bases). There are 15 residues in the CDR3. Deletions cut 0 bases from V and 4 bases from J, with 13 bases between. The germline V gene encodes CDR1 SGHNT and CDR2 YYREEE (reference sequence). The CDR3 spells CASSLAGARSYGYTF. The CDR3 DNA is TGTGCCAGCAGCTTGGCGGGGGCGCGGAGCTATGGCTACACCTTC.